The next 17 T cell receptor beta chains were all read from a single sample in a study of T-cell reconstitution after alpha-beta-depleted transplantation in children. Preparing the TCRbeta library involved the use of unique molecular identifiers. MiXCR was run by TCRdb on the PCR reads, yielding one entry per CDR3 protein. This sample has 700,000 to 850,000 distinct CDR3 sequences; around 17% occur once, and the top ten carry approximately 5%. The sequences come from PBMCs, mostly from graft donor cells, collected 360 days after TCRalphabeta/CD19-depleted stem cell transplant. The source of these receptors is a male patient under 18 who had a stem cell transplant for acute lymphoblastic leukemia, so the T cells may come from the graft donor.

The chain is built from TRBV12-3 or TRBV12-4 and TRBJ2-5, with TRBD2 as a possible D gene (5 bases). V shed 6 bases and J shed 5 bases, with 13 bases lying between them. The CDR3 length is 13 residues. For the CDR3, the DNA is TGTGCCAGCAGCCCCTGGGAGTGGGAGACCCAGTACTTC. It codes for CASSPWEWETQYF.

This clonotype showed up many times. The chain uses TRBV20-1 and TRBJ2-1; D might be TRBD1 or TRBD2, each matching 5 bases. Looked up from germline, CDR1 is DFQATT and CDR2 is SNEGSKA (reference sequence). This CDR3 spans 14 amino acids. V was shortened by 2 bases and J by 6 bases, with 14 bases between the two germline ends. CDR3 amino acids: CSARRGVSPNEQFF. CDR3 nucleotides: TGCAGTGCTAGACGAGGGGTCTCTCCCAATGAGCAGTTCTTC.

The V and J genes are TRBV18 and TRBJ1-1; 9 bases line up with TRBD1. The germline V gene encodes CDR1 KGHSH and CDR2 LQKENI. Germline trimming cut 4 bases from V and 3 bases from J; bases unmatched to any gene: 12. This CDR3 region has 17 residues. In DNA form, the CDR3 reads TGTGCCAGCTCACTCCTAGCGGGACAGGGTCGGTACACTGAAGCTTTCTTT. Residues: CASSLLAGQGRYTEAFF.

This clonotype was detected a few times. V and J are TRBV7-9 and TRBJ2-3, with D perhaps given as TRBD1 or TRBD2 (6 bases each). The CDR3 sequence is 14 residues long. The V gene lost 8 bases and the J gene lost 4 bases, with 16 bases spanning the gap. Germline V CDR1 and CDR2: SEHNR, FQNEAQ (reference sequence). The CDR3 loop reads CASPKEGGADTQYF. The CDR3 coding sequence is TGTGCCAGCCCCAAGGAGGGGGGAGCAGATACGCAGTATTTT.

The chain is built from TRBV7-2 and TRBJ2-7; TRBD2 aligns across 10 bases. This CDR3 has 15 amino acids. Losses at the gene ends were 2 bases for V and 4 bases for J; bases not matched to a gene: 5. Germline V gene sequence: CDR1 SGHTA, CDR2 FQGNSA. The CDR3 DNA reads TGTGCCAGCAGCTTAATGAGCGGGAGGGTTTACGAGCAGTACTTC. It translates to CASSLMSGRVYEQYF.

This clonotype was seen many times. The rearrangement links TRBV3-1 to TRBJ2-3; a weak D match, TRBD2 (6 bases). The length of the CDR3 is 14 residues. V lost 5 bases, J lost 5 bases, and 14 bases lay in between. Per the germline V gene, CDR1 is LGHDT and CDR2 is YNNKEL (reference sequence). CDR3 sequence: CASSAWRAQDTQYF. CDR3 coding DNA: TGTGCCAGCAGCGCATGGAGGGCCCAAGATACGCAGTATTTT.

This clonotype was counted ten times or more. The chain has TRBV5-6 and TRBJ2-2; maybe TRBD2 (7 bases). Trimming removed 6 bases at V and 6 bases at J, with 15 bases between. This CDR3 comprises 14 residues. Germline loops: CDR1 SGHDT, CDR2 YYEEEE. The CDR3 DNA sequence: TGTGCCAGCAAGACTCGAGGGGGGGCCGGGGAGCTGTTTTTT. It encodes CASKTRGGAGELFF. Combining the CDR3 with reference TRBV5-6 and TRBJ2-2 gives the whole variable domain DAGVTQSPTHLIKTRGQQVTLRCSPKSGHDTVSWYQQALGQGPQFIFQYYEEEERQRGNFPDRFSGHQFPNYSSELNVNALLLGDSALYLCASKTRGGAGELFFGEGSRLTVL.

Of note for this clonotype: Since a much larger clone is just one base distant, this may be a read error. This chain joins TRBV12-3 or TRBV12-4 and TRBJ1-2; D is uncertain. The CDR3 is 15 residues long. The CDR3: CASSSQRRMGYGYSF. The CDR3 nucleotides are TGTGCCAGCAGTTCCCAACGGAGGATGGGGTATGGCTACTCCTTC.

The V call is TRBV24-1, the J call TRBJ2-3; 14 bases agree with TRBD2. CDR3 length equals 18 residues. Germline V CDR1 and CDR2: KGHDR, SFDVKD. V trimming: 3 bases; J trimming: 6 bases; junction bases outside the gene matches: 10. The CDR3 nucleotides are TGTGCCACCAGTGATCCCCAGGGACTAGCGGGAGTAGGGGATACGCAGTATTTT. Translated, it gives CATSDPQGLAGVGDTQYF.

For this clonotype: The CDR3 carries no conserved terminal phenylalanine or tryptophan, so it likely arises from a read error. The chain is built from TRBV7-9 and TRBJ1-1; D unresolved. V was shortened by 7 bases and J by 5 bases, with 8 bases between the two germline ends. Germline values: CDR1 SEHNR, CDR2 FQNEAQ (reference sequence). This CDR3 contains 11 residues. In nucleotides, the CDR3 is TGTGCCAGCACTTGGTGGACTGAAGCTTTCGTT. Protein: CASTWWTEAFV.

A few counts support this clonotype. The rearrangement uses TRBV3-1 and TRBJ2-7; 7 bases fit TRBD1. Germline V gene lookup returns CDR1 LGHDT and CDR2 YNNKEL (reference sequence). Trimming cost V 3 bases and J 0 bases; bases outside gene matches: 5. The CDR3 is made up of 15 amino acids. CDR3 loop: CASSHTGTASYEQYF. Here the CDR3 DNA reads TGTGCCAGCAGCCATACCGGGACAGCCTCCTACGAGCAGTACTTC.

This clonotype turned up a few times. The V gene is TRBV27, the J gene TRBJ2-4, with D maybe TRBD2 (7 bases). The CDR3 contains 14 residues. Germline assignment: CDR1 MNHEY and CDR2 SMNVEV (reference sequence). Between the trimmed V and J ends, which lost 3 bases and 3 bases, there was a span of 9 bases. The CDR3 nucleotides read TGTGCCAGCAGTTTCGGGGGGCGCAAAAACATTCAGTACTTC. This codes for CASSFGGRKNIQYF.

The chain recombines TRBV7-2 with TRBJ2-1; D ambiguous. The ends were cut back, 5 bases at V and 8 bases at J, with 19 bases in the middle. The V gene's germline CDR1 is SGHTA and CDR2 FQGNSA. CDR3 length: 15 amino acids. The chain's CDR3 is CASSRVGVSNYEQFF. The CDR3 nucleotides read TGTGCCAGCAGCAGGGTCGGAGTGTCGAATTATGAGCAGTTCTTC.

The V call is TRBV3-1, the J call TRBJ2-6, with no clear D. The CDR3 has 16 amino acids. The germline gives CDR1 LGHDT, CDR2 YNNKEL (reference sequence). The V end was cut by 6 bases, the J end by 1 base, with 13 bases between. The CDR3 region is CASRLPLGSGANVLTF. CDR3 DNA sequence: TGTGCCAGCAGGCTACCATTGGGGTCTGGGGCCAACGTCCTGACTTTC.

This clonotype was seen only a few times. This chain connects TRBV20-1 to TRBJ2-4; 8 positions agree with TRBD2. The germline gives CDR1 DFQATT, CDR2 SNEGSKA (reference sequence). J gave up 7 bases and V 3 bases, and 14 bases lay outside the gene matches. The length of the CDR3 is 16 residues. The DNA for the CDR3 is TGCAGTGCTAGCGGACTAGCCGGCCAAGTTCGCAACATTCAGTACTTC. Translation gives CSASGLAGQVRNIQYF.

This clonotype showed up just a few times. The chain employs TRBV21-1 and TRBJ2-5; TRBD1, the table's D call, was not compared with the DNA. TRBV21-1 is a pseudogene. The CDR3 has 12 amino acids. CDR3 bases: TGTGCCAGCAGCCCTAAAGGGGCACACAAGTACTTC. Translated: CASSPKGAHKYF.

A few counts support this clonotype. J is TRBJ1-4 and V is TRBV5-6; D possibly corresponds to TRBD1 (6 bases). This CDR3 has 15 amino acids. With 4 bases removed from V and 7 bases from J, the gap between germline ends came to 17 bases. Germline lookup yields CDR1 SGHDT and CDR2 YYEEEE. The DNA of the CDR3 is TGTGCCAGCAGCCCCCCTCGGCAGGGGAGTGAAAAACTGTTTTTT. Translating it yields CASSPPRQGSEKLFF.